This T cell receptor (beta chain) was captured by sequencing in a study of T cells after yellow fever vaccination. Study-wide results and caveats: Few clonotypes appeared in both CD4 and CD8 compartments. High-abundance clonotypes from the bulk population could contaminate FACS-sorted repertoires. At approximately 95% for CD4 and approximately 88% for CD8, most primary-vaccination clones showed up again after the booster.

TCRdb called the 5' RACE reads again in MiXCR, with one record for every CDR3 protein. The repertoire includes 350,000 to 450,000 distinct CDR3 sequences, about 6% of them detected once, and 14% to 15% sits in the top ten. The germline V gene encodes CDR1 MNHEY and CDR2 SVGAGI. This CDR3 is built from 15 residues. This clonotype has at least ten counts. Its specificity is unknown. At one end the junction does not follow the germline gene, possibly because of a read error. The receptor was derived from a young man who received the YFV17D yellow fever vaccine. The chain uses TRBV6-5 and TRBJ1-4; 10 bases are shared with TRBD1. The material sequenced was PBMCs, taken 5 days after the yellow fever booster vaccination. In DNA, the CDR3 is TGTGCCAGCAGCTACTCCGGGACAGGGGATGAAAAACTGTTTTTT. Translated: CASSYSGTGDEKLFF.